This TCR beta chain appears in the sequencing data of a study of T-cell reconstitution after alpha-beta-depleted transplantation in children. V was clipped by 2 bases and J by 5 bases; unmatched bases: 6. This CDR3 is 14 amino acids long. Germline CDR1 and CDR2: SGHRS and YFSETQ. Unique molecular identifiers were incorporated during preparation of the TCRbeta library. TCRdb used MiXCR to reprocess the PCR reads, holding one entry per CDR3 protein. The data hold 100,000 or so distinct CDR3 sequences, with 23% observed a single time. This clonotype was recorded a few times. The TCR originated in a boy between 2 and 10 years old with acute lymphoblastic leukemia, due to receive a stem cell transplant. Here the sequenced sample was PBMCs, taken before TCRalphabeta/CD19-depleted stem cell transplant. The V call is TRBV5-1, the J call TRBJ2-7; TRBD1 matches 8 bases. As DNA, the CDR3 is TGCGCCAGCAGCTTCCCTCAACAGGGGGACGAGCAGTACTTC. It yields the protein CASSFPQQGDEQYF.